This T cell receptor beta chain is from a study of regulatory T cells in long-lasting Graves disease. With respect to this clonotype: No antigen is known for it.

Through Arm-PCR of CDR3 regions and iRepertoire HTBI primers, TCR beta libraries were built. TCRdb processed the multiplex PCR reads anew with MiXCR; each CDR3 protein has one entry. The repertoire holds roughly 500,000 distinct CDR3 sequences, with roughly 14% as singletons. The CDR3 consists of 16 residues. With 0 bases removed from V and 1 base from J, the gap between germline ends came to 13 bases. Germline V gives CDR1 SGHVS, CDR2 FNYEAQ. Time point here: newly diagnosed GD, antithyroid drugs for less than 3 months. RNA from PBMCs was the source of the TCR library. Study findings and constraints: TRBV28, TRBJ1-2 and TRBJ2-5 were favored in persistent disease.

Another study also made use of these data, one on T cells in Graves' hyperthyroidism and ophthalmopathy. Per that study: Newly diagnosed hyperthyroidism, duration under 2 months, in patients aged 18 to 65. Patients were excluded because of uncontrolled infection, other autoimmune disease, pregnancy or lactation. Ophthalmopathy and stable hyperthyroidism were separated by a 13 V-J model.

The TCR comes from a man younger than 45 with Graves disease. The sample in question was peripheral blood mononuclear cells (PBMCs), obtained at new diagnosis, from a patient treated with antithyroid drugs. The chain links TRBV7-6 to TRBJ2-7, with TRBD2 as a possible D gene (5 bases). In DNA, the CDR3 is TGTGCCAGCAGCTTAGCGACCAGAGGGTATTCCTACGAGCAGTACTTC. Amino acid sequence: CASSLATRGYSYEQYF.